Listed here are 5 T cell receptor beta chains from one sample, sequenced in a study of identical twins. TCRdb reanalysed the 5' RACE reads using MiXCR and keeps one entry per CDR3 protein. The data show 1.5 million to 2 million distinct CDR3 sequences, around 29% seen once. Sequencing was done on a sample of cord blood. The origin of the receptors is a newborn girl in good health.

This clonotype has a handful of counts. This chain uses TRBV20-1 with TRBJ1-2; TRBD1 matches 7 bases. The ends lost 0 bases at V and 0 bases at J; junction bases unmatched: 4. Germline-derived CDR1 and CDR2 are DFQATT and SNEGSKA (reference sequence). The CDR3 consists of 15 residues. DNA of the CDR3: TGCAGTGCTAGAGAAACAGGGGCAGCTAACTATGGCTACACCTTC. Its translation: CSARETGAANYGYTF.

The genes are TRBV7-8 and TRBJ2-1; no reliable D call. The germline V gene has CDR1 SGHVS and CDR2 FQNEAQ. The CDR3 sequence is 13 residues long. Trimming stripped 2 bases from V and 5 bases from J, with 7 bases between. The CDR3 DNA reads as TGTGCCAGCAGCTTACCGAGGCACAATGAGCAGTTCTTC. Its translation is CASSLPRHNEQFF.

This chain connects TRBV20-1 to TRBJ2-1; unclear D gene. This CDR3 contains 12 residues. Trimming took off 3 bases at V and 3 bases at J, with 6 bases between the two ends. Germline V gene lookup returns CDR1 DFQATT and CDR2 SNEGSKA (reference sequence). This CDR3 is CSASGHYNEQFF. In nucleotides, the CDR3 is TGCAGTGCTAGTGGGCACTACAATGAGCAGTTCTTC.

The table lists this clonotype with a count of one. The germline gene is not matched at one end of the junction; a read error may be the cause. J is TRBJ2-7 and V is TRBV18, with D perhaps TRBD1 (6 bases). The DNA end is more similar to TRBJ2-5, so the J call may be wrong. Germline V gives CDR1 KGHSH, CDR2 LQKENI. This CDR3 spans 14 amino acids. CDR3 residues: CAGSPRQVQETQYF. CDR3 sequence (DNA): TGTGCCGGCTCACCCAGACAGGTACAAGAGACCCAGTACTTC.

The V gene is TRBV5-1, the J gene TRBJ2-7; perhaps TRBD1 as D (5 bases). Germline V gene sequence: CDR1 SGHRS, CDR2 YFSETQ. There are 16 residues in the CDR3. V dropped 4 bases and J dropped 1 base, with 18 bases sitting between them. The chain's CDR3 is CASSPSTAPRSYEQYF. The CDR3 DNA reads TGCGCCAGCAGCCCATCGACAGCACCCAGATCCTACGAGCAGTACTTC.